The entry that follows covers one T cell receptor (beta chain) sequence. Its specificity is not known. Sequencing was performed with immunoSEQ multiplex PCR; in TCRdb, only in-frame clones are kept and a portion is missing. The sample yields around 70,000 clones, 85% seen once. The CDR3 contains 14 residues. The germline V gene encodes CDR1 SGHRS and CDR2 YFSETQ. Trimming stripped 7 bases from V and 5 bases from J, with 15 bases between. These data come from a study of T cell responses to AZD1222 COVID-19 vaccine. Study-level results: Possibly, clonal diversity was underestimated; donors were largely white British and included more females.

The chain combines TRBV5-1 with TRBJ2-2; a possible D gene is TRBD1 (6 bases). Here the sequenced sample was peripheral blood, taken on day 0 of AZD1222 vaccination. The TCR sequence derives from an adult in good health. As DNA, the CDR3 is TGCGCCAGCGGATTACAGGGATTGACCGGGGAGCTGTTTTTT. Amino acid sequence: CASGLQGLTGELFF.